These 14 T cell receptor beta chains came from one sample sequenced in a study of T-cell reconstitution after alpha-beta-depleted transplantation in children. Using unique molecular identifiers, the investigators prepared the TCRbeta library. TCRdb itself ran the PCR reads through MiXCR, one entry per CDR3 protein. The sample has approximately 270,000 distinct CDR3 sequences; about 24% are singletons. The material was PBMCs, mostly from graft donor cells, obtained 360 days after TCRalphabeta/CD19-depleted stem cell transplant. These receptors originate from a female patient aged 2-15 years who had a stem cell transplant for congenital amegakaryocytic thrombocytopenia, so the T cells may come from the graft donor.

This clonotype was counted between two and nine times. The chain has TRBV29-1 and TRBJ2-7; TRBD1 agrees at 9 bases. The germline gives CDR1 SQVTM, CDR2 ANQGSEA. This CDR3 comprises 14 residues. V lost 7 bases, J lost 5 bases, and 12 bases stayed unmatched. CDR3 residues: CSARGTGRIHEQYF. The CDR3 coding sequence is TGCAGCGCTAGAGGGACAGGGAGAATACACGAGCAGTACTTC.

V is TRBV7-2 and J is TRBJ1-2; D not resolved. Germline CDR1 reads SGHTA; CDR2 reads FQGNSA. V lost 1 base to trimming and J lost 1 base, with 10 bases between them. The CDR3 is made up of 15 amino acids. CDR3: CASSLGETSNYGYTF. The CDR3 region has the DNA TGTGCCAGCAGCTTAGGGGAGACCAGTAACTATGGCTACACCTTC.

This sequence joins TRBV15 and TRBJ2-7, with TRBD1 as a possible D gene (6 bases). CDR1 is LNHNV and CDR2 is YYDKDF in the germline V gene (reference sequence). This CDR3 has 13 residues. V was cut by 8 bases and J by 2 bases, with 13 bases left in between. In DNA form, the CDR3 reads TGTGCCACCCCCCGGCAGGGGCCCTACGAGCAGTACTTC. This sequence encodes CATPRQGPYEQYF. The full variable domain, with the rest looked up from reference TRBV15 and TRBJ2-7, is DAMVIQNPRYQVTQFGKPVTLSCSQTLNHNVMYWYQQKSSQAPKLLFHYYDKDFNNEADTPDNFQSRRPNTSFCFLDIRSPGLGDTAMYLCATPRQGPYEQYFGPGTRLTVT.

The rearrangement joins TRBV11-3 to TRBJ2-3; D is possibly TRBD1 (6 bases). Germline V gene sequence: CDR1 SGHNT, CDR2 YENEEA. This CDR3 has 14 residues. Deletions cut 5 bases from V and 4 bases from J, with 13 bases between. CDR3 nucleotide sequence: TGTGCCAGCAGCCTGGGGACACTGGCAGATACGCAGTATTTT. This gives the protein CASSLGTLADTQYF. The full variable domain, its missing parts supplied by reference TRBV11-3 and TRBJ2-3, is EAGVVQSPRYKIIEKKQPVAFWCNPISGHNTLYWYLQNLGQGPELLIRYENEEAVDDSQLPKDRFSAERLKGVDSTLKIQPAELGDSAVYLCASSLGTLADTQYFGPGTRLTVL.

Only a few counts were recorded for this clonotype. V and J are TRBV29-1 and TRBJ1-4; 7 nucleotides align to TRBD1. The V gene end was trimmed by 1 base and the J gene end by 7 bases; junction bases not matched to a gene: 9. Germline V CDR1 and CDR2: SQVTM, ANQGSEA. This CDR3 comprises 15 residues. The CDR3 sequence is CSVEGLQGLGEKLFF. The CDR3 nucleotides read TGCAGCGTTGAAGGACTACAGGGGTTAGGTGAAAAACTGTTTTTT.

This chain links TRBV24-1 with TRBJ2-1, with TRBD2 identical over 7 bases. Germline V gene data show CDR1 as KGHDR and CDR2 as SFDVKD. Unmatched junction bases numbered 2, after V lost 3 bases and J lost 4 bases. The CDR3 is 14 residues long. DNA of the CDR3: TGTGCCACCAGTGATACAGCGGGGTACAATGAGCAGTTCTTC. Translation: CATSDTAGYNEQFF.

This clonotype was seen many times. The V and J genes are TRBV24-1 and TRBJ2-1; TRBD2 aligns across 10 bases. CDR1 KGHDR and CDR2 SFDVKD come from the germline V gene. This CDR3 is built from 16 residues. Trimming cost V 3 bases and J 2 bases; bases outside gene matches: 3. This CDR3 is CATSDVTSGAYNEQFF. CDR3 nucleotide sequence: TGTGCCACCAGTGATGTCACTAGCGGGGCCTACAATGAGCAGTTCTTC.

The CDR3 is CASSLGRTSGNTIYF. The CDR3 coding sequence is TGTGCCAGCAGCTTAGGAAGGACCTCTGGAAACACCATATATTTT. This chain joins TRBV7-8 and TRBJ1-3; D not certain. V shed 1 base and J shed 0 bases, with 7 bases lying between them. The CDR3 runs to 15 residues. Looked up from germline, CDR1 is SGHVS and CDR2 is FQNEAQ.

This clonotype was found a few times. The V gene is TRBV14, the J gene TRBJ2-1, with 7 positions matching TRBD1. J lost 9 bases, V lost 4 bases, and 9 bases had no gene match. The CDR3 extends over 14 amino acids. Germline CDR1 is SGHDN and CDR2 is FVKESK. CDR3 nucleotide sequence: TGTGCCAGCAGCCCAATCCCCGCAGGGGGTGAGCAGTTCTTC. Protein: CASSPIPAGGEQFF.

This clonotype came up a few times. The chain links TRBV28 to TRBJ2-3; 8 bases are shared with TRBD2. Germline lookup yields CDR1 MDHEN and CDR2 SYDVKM. V dropped 6 bases and J dropped 6; count of bases not matched to a gene: 14. This CDR3 is 16 amino acids long. CDR3 DNA sequence: TGTGCCAGCAGGTCCACCATTGGGACTAGTCAGGATACGCAGTATTTT. Protein sequence: CASRSTIGTSQDTQYF.

This clonotype was detected only a few times. The gene calls are TRBV5-1 and TRBJ2-1; D remains ambiguous. The V end was cut by 0 bases, the J end by 4 bases, with 11 bases between. Germline CDR1 is SGHRS and CDR2 is YFSETQ. The CDR3 runs 15 residues. CDR3 amino acids: CASSLVGVQYNEQFF. The CDR3 coding sequence is TGCGCCAGCAGCTTGGTTGGGGTACAATACAATGAGCAGTTCTTC.

This clonotype was detected a few times. The V call is TRBV7-7, the J call TRBJ1-2; D is undetermined. V lost 1 base and J 7 bases, leaving 10 bases between the germline ends. This CDR3 comprises 13 residues. The germline CDR1 and CDR2 sequences are SSHAT and FNYEAQ (reference sequence). The CDR3 spells CASSLDGDSGYTF. The CDR3 nucleotides are TGTGCCAGCAGCTTAGATGGGGATAGTGGCTACACCTTC.

In this sample, this clonotype turned up many times. The gene calls are TRBV29-1 and TRBJ2-5, with D perhaps TRBD1 (6 bases). The CDR3 totals 17 residues. Trimming stripped 7 bases from V and 3 bases from J, with 27 bases between. Per the germline V gene, CDR1 is SQVTM and CDR2 is ANQGSEA. The CDR3 sequence is CSGVFWIGGDTKETQYF. The DNA of the CDR3 is TGCAGCGGTGTGTTCTGGATTGGTGGGGACACCAAAGAGACCCAGTACTTC.

The chain has TRBV12-3 or TRBV12-4 and TRBJ1-2, with D perhaps matching TRBD1 (5 bases). There are 13 residues in the CDR3. Trimming removed 8 bases at V and 6 bases at J, with 16 bases between. CDR3 region: CASGILGGDGYTF. CDR3 bases: TGTGCCAGCGGGATCTTGGGGGGGGATGGCTACACCTTC.